In this sample, the clone carrying this TCR beta chain turned up many times. The antigen is not known. The data originate from a study of blood T cells in healthy people across ages. Study results and caveats: Researchers report that TCR beta diversity correlated strongly with naive T cell percentage.

Germline V gene sequence: CDR1 SQVTM, CDR2 ANQGSEA. The V gene lost 6 bases and the J gene lost 3 bases, with 11 bases spanning the gap. CDR3 length: 12 residues. The authors ran a second PCR of 7 to 11 cycles using a sample-barcoded 5' primer and a J-beta primer mix. A single record per CDR3 protein comes from TCRdb applying MiXCR to the 5' RACE reads. The profile shows 1.5 million to 2 million distinct CDR3 sequences, roughly 27% of them singletons. This clonotype originated in a woman aged 25 to 39 in good health. The sample taken for sequencing was blood. The chain couples TRBV29-1 to TRBJ1-1; tentatively, D is TRBD1 (5 bases). The CDR3: CSVGMGHTEAFF. The CDR3 DNA sequence: TGCAGCGTAGGGATGGGGCACACTGAAGCTTTCTTT.